One sample yielded the 8 T cell receptor beta chains listed below, sequenced in a study of blood T cells in healthy people across ages. The use of a sample-barcoded 5' primer and a J-beta primer mix characterized a second PCR of about 7 to 12 cycles. TCRdb passed the 5' RACE reads through MiXCR, listing each CDR3 protein once. The sample shows more than 1 million distinct CDR3 sequences, roughly 45% of them seen only once. Sequenced: blood. These receptors came from a woman in her sixties or seventies in good health.

This clonotype occurred once. V is TRBV5-1 and J is TRBJ2-3; 9 positions match TRBD1. V lost 4 bases to trimming and J lost 0 bases; unmatched junction nucleotides: 9. CDR3 size: 17 residues. Germline V gives CDR1 SGHRS, CDR2 YFSETQ. The CDR3 spells CASSITGGARSTDTQYF. DNA for the CDR3: TGCGCCAGCAGCATTACAGGGGGCGCAAGGAGCACAGATACGCAGTATTTT.

The V gene is TRBV4-2, the J gene TRBJ1-2; 8 bases match TRBD1. Looked up from germline, CDR1 is LGHNA and CDR2 is YNFKEQ. There are 14 residues in the CDR3. The ends lost 6 bases at V and 3 bases at J; junction bases unmatched: 6. DNA of the CDR3: TGTGCCAGCAGACCTGACAGGGGCGACTATGGCTACACCTTC. Encoded protein: CASRPDRGDYGYTF.

This sequence joins TRBV20-1 and TRBJ2-7; 7 bases fit TRBD2. Germline V CDR1 and CDR2: DFQATT, SNEGSKA (reference sequence). The trim removed 4 bases at V and 0 bases at J, leaving 3 bases unmatched. The CDR3 has 13 residues. The CDR3 sequence: CSANSGLSYEQYF. The CDR3 DNA follows: TGCAGTGCTAATAGCGGGCTCTCCTACGAGCAGTACTTC.

The genes are TRBV29-1 and TRBJ2-7; D not certain. CDR3 length: 12 amino acids. Per the germline V gene, CDR1 is SQVTM and CDR2 is ANQGSEA. V was cut by 4 bases and J by 2 bases, with 9 bases left in between. CDR3 sequence (DNA): TGCAGCGTTGTTCTGGCTCCCTACGAGCAGTACTTC. This translates into CSVVLAPYEQYF.

This clonotype was observed a few times. The V and J genes are TRBV10-3 and TRBJ2-2; no clear D gene. Germline CDR1 is ENHRY and CDR2 is SYGVKD. Trimming removed 7 bases from V and 2 bases from J, with 5 bases in between. The CDR3 spans 12 residues. CDR3 residues: CAITDNTGELFF. CDR3 in DNA: TGTGCCATCACAGACAACACCGGGGAGCTGTTTTTT.

This clonotype was detected many times. J is TRBJ2-7 and V is TRBV2, with 7 bases lining up with TRBD2. The CDR3 runs 13 residues. Germline assignment: CDR1 SNHLY and CDR2 FYNNEI. V shed 8 bases and J 3 bases; nucleotides not matched to a gene: 7. The CDR3 here is CASSGGGIYEQYF. DNA for the CDR3: TGTGCCAGCTCCGGGGGAGGGATCTACGAGCAGTACTTC.

The chain links TRBV12-3 or TRBV12-4 to TRBJ2-7; possible D gene TRBD1, 6 bases. V was cut by 1 base and J by 3 bases, with 28 bases left in between. The CDR3 extends over 20 amino acids. The CDR3: CASSLELSVRDTPEFYEQYF. DNA of the CDR3: TGTGCCAGCAGTTTAGAGTTGTCGGTCCGGGACACCCCAGAGTTCTACGAGCAGTACTTC.

V and J are TRBV12-3 or TRBV12-4 and TRBJ2-3; D is uncertain. The CDR3 is 13 residues long. V dropped 1 base and J dropped 2 bases, with 4 bases sitting between them. In DNA, the CDR3 is TGTGCCAGCAGTTTAGTGAACACAGATACGCAGTATTTT. Amino acids: CASSLVNTDTQYF.